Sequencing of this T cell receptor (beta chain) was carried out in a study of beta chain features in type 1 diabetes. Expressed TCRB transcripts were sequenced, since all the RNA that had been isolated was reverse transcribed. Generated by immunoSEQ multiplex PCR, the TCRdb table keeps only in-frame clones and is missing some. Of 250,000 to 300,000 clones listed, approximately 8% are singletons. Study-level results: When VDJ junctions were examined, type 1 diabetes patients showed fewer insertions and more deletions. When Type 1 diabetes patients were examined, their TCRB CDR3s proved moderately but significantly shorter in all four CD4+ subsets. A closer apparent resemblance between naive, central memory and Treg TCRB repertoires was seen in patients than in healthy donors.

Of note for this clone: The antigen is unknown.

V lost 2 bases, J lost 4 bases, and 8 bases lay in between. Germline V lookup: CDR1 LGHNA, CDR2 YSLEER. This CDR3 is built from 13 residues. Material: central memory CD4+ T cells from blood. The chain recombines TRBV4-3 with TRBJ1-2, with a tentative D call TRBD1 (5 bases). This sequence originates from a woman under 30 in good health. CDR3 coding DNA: TGCGCCAGCAGCCAACGGACAAGCTATGGCTACACCTTC. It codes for CASSQRTSYGYTF.